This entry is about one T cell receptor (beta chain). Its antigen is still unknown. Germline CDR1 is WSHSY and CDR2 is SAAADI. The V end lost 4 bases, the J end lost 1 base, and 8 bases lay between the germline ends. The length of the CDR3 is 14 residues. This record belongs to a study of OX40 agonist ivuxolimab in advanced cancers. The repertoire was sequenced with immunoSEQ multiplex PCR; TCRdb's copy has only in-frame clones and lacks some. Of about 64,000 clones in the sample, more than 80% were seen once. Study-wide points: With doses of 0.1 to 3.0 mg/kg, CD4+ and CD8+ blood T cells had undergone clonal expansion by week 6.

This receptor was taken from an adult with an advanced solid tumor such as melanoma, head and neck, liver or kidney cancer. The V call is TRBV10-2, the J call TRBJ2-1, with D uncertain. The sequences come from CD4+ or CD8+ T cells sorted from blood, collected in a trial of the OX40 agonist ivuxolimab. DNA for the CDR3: TGCGCCAGCAGTGTGATGCTATCCTACAATGAGCAGTTCTTC. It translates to CASSVMLSYNEQFF.